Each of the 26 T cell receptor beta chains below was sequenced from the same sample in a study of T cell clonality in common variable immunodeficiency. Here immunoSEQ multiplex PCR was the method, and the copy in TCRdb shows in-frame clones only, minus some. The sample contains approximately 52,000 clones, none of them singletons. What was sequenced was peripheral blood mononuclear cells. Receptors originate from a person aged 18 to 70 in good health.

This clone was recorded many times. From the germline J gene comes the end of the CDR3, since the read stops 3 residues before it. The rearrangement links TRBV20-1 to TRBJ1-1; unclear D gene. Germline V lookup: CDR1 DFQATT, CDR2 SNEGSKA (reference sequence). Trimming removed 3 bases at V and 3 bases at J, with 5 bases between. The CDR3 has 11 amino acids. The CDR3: CSARADTEAFF. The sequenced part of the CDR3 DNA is TGCAGTGCTAGGGCGGACACTGAA.

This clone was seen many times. The sequenced CDR3 bases are TGTGCCAGCAGTGCATTTACGGGACTGAACACCGGGGAG. Translation: CASSAFTGLNTGE. The whole CDR3 sequence reads CASSAFTGLNTGELFF. The V and J genes are TRBV6-1 and TRBJ2-2; possibly TRBD2 for D (6 bases). The CDR3 end is not reached by the read, which stops 3 residues before it; the germline J gene fills it in. The CDR3 sequence is 16 residues long. The germline CDR1 and CDR2 sequences are MNHNS and SASEGT. With 4 bases removed from V and 1 base from J, the gap between germline ends came to 13 bases.

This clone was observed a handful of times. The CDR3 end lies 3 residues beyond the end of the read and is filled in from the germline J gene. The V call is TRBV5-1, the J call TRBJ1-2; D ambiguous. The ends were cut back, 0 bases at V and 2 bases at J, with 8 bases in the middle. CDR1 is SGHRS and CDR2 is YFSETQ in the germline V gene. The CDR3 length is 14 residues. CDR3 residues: CASSLGRGNYGYTF. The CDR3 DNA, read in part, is TGCGCCAGCAGCTTGGGTCGCGGGAACTATGGC.

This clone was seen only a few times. Incomplete CDR3 DNA: TGTGCCAGCAGTGAGTGGACTAGCGGGACGAATGAG. It encodes CASSEWTSGTNE. The whole CDR3 sequence reads CASSEWTSGTNEQFF. The V gene is TRBV6-1, the J gene TRBJ2-1; 12 bases fit TRBD2. The CDR3 is cut off 3 residues early in the read; its end comes from the germline J gene. The trim removed 3 bases at V and 7 bases at J, leaving 4 bases unmatched. The CDR3 length is 15 residues. Germline values: CDR1 MNHNS, CDR2 SASEGT.

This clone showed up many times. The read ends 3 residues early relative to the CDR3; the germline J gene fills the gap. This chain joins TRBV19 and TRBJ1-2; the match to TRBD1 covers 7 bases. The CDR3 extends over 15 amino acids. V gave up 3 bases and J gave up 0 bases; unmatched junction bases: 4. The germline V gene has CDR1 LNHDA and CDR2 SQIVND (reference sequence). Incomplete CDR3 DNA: TGTGCCAGTAGTATGACCGGGACAGCTAACTATGGC. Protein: CASSMTGTANYG. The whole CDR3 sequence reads CASSMTGTANYGYTF.

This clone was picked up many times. The CDR3 sequence is CASSRTGNEQFF. CDR3 bases read: TGTGCCAGCAGCCGAACCGGGAATGAG. This sequence joins TRBV13 and TRBJ2-1; D unclear. The read ends 3 residues before the CDR3 terminus; that terminus is restored from the germline J gene. Trimming left V 5 bases short and J 7 bases short, with 9 bases between. Germline assignment: CDR1 PRHDT and CDR2 FYEKMQ (reference sequence). The CDR3 length is 12 residues.

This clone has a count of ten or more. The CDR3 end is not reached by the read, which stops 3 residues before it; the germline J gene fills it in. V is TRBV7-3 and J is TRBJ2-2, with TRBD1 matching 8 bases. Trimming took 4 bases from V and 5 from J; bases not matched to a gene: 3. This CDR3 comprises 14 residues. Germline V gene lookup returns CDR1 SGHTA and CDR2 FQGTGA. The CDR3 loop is CASSSDRVTGELFF. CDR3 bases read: TGTGCCAGCAGCTCGGACAGGGTGACCGGGGAG.

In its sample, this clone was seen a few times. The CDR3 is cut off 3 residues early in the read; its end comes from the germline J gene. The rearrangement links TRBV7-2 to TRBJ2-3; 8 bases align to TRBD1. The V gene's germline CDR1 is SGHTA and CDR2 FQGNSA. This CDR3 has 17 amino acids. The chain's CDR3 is CASSLAETGDSNQPQYF. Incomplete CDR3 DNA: TGTGCCAGCAGCTTAGCCGAGACAGGGGATAGCAATCAGCCG.

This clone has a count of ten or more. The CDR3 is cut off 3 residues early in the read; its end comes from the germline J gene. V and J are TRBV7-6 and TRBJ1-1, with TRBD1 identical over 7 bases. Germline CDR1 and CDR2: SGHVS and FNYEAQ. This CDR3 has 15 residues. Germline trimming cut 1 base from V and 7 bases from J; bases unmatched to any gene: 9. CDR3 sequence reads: CASSLGLAGGIEAFF. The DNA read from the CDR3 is TGTGCCAGCAGCTTAGGTTTGGCAGGGGGTATTGAA.

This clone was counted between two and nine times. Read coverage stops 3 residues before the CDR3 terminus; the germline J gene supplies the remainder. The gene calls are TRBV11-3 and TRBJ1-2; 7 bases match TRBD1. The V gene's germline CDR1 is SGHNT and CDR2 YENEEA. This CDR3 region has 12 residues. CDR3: CASSFGTVGYTF. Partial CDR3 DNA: TGTGCCAGCAGCTTCGGGACAGTGGGC.

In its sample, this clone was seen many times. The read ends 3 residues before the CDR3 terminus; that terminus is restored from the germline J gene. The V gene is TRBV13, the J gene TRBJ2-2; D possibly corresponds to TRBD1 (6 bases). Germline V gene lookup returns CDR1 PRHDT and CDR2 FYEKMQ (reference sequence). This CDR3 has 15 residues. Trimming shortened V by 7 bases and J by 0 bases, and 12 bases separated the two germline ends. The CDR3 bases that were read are TGTGCCAGCACCACCAGGACAGCGAACACCGGGGAG. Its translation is CASTTRTANTGE. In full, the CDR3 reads CASTTRTANTGELFF.

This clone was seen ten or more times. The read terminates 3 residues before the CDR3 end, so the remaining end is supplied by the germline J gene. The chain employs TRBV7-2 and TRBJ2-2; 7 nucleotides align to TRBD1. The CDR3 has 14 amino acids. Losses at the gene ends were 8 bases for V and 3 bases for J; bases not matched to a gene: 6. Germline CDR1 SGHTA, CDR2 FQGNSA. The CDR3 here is CASGSGQYTGELFF. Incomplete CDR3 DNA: TGTGCCAGCGGGTCGGGACAGTACACCGGGGAG.

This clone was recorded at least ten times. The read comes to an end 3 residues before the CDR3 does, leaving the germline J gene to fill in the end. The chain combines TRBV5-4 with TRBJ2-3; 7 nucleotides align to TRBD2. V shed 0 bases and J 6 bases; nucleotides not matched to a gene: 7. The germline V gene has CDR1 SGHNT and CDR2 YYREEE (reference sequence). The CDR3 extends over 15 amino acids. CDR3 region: CASSLVGLADDTQYF. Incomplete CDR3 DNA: TGTGCCAGCAGCTTGGTTGGGCTAGCGGACGATACG.

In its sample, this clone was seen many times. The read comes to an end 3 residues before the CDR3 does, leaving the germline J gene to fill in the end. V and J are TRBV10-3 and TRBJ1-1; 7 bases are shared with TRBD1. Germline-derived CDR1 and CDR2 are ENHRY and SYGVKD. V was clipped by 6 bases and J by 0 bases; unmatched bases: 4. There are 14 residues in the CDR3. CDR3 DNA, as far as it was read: TGTGCCATCAGCCAGGACAGGTTGAACACTGAA. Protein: CAISQDRLNTE. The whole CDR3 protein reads CAISQDRLNTEAFF.

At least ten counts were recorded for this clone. The CDR3 loop is CASSQRGQLNTEAFF. CDR3 bases read: TGCGCCAGCAGCCAACGGGGACAACTGAACACTGAA. The chain is built from TRBV4-1 and TRBJ1-1; TRBD1 might be the D (6 bases). The missing CDR3 end, 3 residues past where the read stops, is filled in from the germline J gene. This CDR3 has 15 residues. Trimming removed 2 bases at V and 0 bases at J, with 10 bases between. Germline CDR1 is MGHRA and CDR2 is YSYEKL.

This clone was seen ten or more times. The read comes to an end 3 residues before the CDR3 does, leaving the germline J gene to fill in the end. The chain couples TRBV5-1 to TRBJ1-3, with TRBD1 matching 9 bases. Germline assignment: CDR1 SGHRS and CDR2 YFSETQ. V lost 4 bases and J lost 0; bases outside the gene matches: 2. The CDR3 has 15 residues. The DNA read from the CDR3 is TGCGCCAGCAGCGTGACAGGGGGCTCTGGAAACACC. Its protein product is CASSVTGGSGNT. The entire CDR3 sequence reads CASSVTGGSGNTIYF. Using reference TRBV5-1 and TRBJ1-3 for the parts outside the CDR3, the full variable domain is KAGVTQTPRYLIKTRGQQVTLSCSPISGHRSVSWYQQTPGQGLQFLFEYFSETQRNKGNFPGRFSGRQFSNSRSEMNVSTLELGDSALYLCASSVTGGSGNTIYFGEGSWLTVV.

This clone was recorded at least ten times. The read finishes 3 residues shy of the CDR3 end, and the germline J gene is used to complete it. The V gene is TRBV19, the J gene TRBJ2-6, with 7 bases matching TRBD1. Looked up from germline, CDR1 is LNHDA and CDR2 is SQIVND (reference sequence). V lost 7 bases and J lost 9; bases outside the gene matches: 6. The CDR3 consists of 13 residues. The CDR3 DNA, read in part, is TGTGCCAGTACTCCGGGACAGAACAACGTC. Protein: CASTPGQNNV. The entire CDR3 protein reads CASTPGQNNVLTF. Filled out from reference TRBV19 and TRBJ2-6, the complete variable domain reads DGGITQSPKYLFRKEGQNVTLSCEQNLNHDAMYWYRQDPGQGLRLIYYSQIVNDFQKGDIAEGYSVSREKKESFPLTVTSAQKNPTAFYLCASTPGQNNVLTFGAGSRLTVL.

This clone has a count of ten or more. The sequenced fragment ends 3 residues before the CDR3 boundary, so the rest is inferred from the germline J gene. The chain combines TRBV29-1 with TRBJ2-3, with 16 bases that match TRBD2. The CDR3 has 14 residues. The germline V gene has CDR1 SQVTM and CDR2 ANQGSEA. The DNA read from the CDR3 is TGCAGCGTCGTCGGGACTAGCGGGAGGGAGACG. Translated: CSVVGTSGRET. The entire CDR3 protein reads CSVVGTSGRETQYF.

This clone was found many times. The CDR3 sequence is CATHRGRLDTEAFF. Partial CDR3 DNA: TGTGCCACGCACAGGGGGCGTTTGGACACTGAA. The chain is built from TRBV19 and TRBJ1-1, with 9 bases aligning to TRBD1. Sequencing ends 3 residues short of the CDR3 end; the germline J gene provides the rest. The length of the CDR3 is 14 residues. In germline, CDR1 is LNHDA, CDR2 SQIVND (reference sequence). The J segment lost 3 bases and the V segment lost 10 bases, leaving 9 bases of the junction unmatched.

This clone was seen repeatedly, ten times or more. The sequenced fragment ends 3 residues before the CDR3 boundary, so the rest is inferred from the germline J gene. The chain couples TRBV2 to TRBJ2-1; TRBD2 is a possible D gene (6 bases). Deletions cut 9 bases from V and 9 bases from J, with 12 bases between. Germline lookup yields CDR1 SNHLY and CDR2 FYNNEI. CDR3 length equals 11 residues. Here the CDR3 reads CASQRVREQFF. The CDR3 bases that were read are TGTGCCAGTCAGCGGGTCCGTGAG.

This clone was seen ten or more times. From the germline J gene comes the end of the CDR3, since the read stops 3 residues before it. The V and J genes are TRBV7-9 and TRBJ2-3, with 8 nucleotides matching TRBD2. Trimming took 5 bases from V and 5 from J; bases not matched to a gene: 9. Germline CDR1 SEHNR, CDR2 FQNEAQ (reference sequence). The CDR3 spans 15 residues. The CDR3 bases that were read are TGTGCCAGCAGCCCCCAAGCGGGAGTGGTAGATACG. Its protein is CASSPQAGVVDT. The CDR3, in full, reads CASSPQAGVVDTQYF.

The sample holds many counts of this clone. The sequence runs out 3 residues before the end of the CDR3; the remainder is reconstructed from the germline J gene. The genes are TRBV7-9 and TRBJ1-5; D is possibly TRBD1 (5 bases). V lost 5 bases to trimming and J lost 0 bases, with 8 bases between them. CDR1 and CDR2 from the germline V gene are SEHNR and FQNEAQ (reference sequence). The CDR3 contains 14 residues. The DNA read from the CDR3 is TGTGCCAGCAGCCTAGACAGTAGCAATCAGCCC. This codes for CASSLDSSNQP. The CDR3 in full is CASSLDSSNQPQHF.

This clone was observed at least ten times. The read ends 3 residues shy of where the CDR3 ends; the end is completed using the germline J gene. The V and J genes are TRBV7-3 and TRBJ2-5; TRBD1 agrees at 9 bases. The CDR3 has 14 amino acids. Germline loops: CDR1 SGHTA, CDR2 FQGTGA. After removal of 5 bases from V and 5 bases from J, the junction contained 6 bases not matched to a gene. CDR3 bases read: TGTGCCAGCAGCCCTACAGGGGGCGCGGAGACC. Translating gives CASSPTGGAET. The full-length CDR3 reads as CASSPTGGAETQYF.

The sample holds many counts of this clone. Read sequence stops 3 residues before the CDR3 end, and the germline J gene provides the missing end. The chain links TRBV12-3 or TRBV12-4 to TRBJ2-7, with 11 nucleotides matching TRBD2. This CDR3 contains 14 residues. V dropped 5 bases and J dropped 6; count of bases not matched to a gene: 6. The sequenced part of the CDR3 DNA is TGTGCCAGCAGTCTGGGACTAGCGGAGGGCGAG. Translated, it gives CASSLGLAEGE. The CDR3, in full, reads CASSLGLAEGEQYF.

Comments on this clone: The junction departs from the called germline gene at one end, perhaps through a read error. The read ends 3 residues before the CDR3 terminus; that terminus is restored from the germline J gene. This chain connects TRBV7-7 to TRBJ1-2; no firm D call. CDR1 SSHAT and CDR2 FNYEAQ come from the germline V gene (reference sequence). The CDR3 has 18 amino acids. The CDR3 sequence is CASSPGLAGGPGTDTYTF. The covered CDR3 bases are TGTGCTAGCAGCCCAGGACTAGCGGGAGGGCCCGGCACAGATACC.

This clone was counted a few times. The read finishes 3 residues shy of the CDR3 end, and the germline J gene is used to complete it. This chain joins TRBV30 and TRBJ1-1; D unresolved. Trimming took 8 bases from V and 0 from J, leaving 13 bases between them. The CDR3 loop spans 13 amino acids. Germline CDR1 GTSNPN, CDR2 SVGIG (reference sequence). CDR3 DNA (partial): TGTGCCCAAGAGGGTAACATGAACACTGAA. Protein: CAQEGNMNTE. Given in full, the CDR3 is CAQEGNMNTEAFF.